The clone carrying this T cell receptor (beta chain) showed up many times. Its antigen is still unknown. TCRdb used MiXCR to reprocess the multiplex PCR reads, holding one entry per CDR3 protein. The top ten clones hold 1.1% of a sample with approximately 280,000 distinct CDR3 sequences, 30% to 35% of them seen once. The CDR3 is 14 residues long. V trimming: 3 bases; J trimming: 2 bases; junction bases outside the gene matches: 2. In germline, CDR1 is SGDLS, CDR2 YYNGEE. The lymph nodes were axillary draining lymph nodes from breast cancer patients. The data stem from a study of breast tumors, draining lymph nodes, adjacent tissues. Overall study findings and caveats: Tumor T cell lymph node origin was a supported hypothesis, not proven.

The chain is built from TRBV9 and TRBJ2-3; 8 nucleotides match TRBD2. The sequenced sample consisted of axillary lymph node tissue. This clonotype was obtained from a female donor with breast cancer. Some clones in this sample may be carry-over from other donors' samples. CDR3: CASSAGRATDTQYF. Written as DNA, the CDR3 is TGTGCCAGCAGCGCCGGGAGGGCCACAGATACGCAGTATTTT.